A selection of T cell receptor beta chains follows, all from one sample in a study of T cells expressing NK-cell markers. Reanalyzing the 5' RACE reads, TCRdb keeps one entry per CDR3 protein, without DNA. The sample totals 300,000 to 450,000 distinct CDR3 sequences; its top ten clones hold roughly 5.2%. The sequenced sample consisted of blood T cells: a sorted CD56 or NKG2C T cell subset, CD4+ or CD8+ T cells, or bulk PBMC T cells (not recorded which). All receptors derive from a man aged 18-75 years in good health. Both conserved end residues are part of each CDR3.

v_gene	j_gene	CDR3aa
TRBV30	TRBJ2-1	CAWSWTGNEQFF
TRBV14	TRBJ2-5	CASSRELADQETQYF
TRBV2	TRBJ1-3	CASSVTQSGNTIYF
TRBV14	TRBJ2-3	CASSPRTSATLGDTQYF
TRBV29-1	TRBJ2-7	CSVGNGGKDEQYF
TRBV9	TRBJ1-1	CASSERASRTEAFF
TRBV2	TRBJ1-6	CASRSQGARSSPLHF
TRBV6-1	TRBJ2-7	CASSPSGTGVYEQYF
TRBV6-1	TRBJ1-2	CASRSQRQGPYGYTF
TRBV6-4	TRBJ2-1	CASSKEGHEYNEQFF
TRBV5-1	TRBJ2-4	CASQGDSVNIQYF
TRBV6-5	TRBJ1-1	CASRDSGTHGSFF
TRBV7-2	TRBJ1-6	CASSPAVVSPLHF
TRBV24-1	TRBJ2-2	CAPSYGTGSTGELFF
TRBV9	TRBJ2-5	CASSALGSGWETQYF
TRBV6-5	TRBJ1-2	CASSLREANYGYTF
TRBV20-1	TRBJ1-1	CSATSGARREAFF
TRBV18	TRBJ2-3	CASSPLVSGTDTQYF
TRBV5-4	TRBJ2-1	CASSLASGGNAVSSYNEQFF
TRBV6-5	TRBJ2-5	CASSYRTGGGFFRETQYF
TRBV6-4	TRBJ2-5	CASSEKRGYGETQYF
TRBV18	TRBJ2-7	CASSPPVGQAGVPYEQYF
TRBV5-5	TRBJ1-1	CASSRLGETAFF
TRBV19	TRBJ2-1	CASSTRVGGLSYNEQFF
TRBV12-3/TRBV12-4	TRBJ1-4	CASSRTGVNEKLFF
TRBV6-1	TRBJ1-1	CASSRTVAAAEAFF
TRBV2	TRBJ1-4	CASSRDIGEKLFF
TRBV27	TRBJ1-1	CASSLKLNSNTEAFF
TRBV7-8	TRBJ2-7	CASSSPGDGQFTYEQYF
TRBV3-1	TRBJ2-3	CASSFFPLAGGPHTQYF
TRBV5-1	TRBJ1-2	CASSRWPGEGGYTF
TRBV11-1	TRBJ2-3	CASSLDGFVLNPTDLDTQYF
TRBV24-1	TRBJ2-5	CATSDGTAKETQYF
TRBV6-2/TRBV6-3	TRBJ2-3	CASRAAGTGVNTQYF
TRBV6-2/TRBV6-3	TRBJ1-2	CASTDTIYGYTF
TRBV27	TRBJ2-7	CASSATNRGEQYF
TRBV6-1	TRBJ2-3	CASSANRAATQYF
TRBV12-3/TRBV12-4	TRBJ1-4	CASSRTLHTTNEKLFF
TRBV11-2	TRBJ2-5	CASSLSRLAQETQYF
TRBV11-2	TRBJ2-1	CASSPGTGVDNEQFF
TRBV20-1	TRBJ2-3	CSARRPSHSTDTQYF
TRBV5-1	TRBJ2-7	CASSLDYSGAVREQYF
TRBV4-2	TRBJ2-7	CASSRLLAGNSYEQYF
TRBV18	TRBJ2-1	CASSRQKGPYNEQFF
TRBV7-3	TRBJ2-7	CASSLRGQGAYHEQYF